This T cell receptor beta chain was retrieved from a study of molecular identifiers for immune sequencing clone quantification. Study findings and constraints: Among effectors, clones above 20 RNA copies held over 98% of molecules; among naive cells, under 1%.

Trimming took 5 bases from V and 0 from J, leaving 11 bases between them. In germline, CDR1 is MNHEY, CDR2 SMNVEV (reference sequence). The CDR3 length is 15 residues. Using its own MiXCR run on the PCR reads, TCRdb lists one record per CDR3 protein. The table shows just over 95,000 distinct CDR3 sequences, with 24% occurring only once. With respect to this clonotype: The target antigen is unknown. Possible read error: a much larger clone is one base away.

The receptor's source is a human donor in good health. Some libraries in this study had Jurkat cell RNA spiked in. The chain carries TRBV27 and TRBJ1-3; the D gene is possibly TRBD1 (5 bases). The specimen sequenced was naive CD8+ T cells from blood, with Jurkat cell RNA spiked in. Subset defined: FACS-sorted CD8+CD4-CCR7+CD45RA+ naive T cells. CDR3: CASSVRQGSGNTIYF. CDR3 bases: TGTGCCAGCAGTGTACGTCAGGGCTCTGGAAACACCATATATTTT.